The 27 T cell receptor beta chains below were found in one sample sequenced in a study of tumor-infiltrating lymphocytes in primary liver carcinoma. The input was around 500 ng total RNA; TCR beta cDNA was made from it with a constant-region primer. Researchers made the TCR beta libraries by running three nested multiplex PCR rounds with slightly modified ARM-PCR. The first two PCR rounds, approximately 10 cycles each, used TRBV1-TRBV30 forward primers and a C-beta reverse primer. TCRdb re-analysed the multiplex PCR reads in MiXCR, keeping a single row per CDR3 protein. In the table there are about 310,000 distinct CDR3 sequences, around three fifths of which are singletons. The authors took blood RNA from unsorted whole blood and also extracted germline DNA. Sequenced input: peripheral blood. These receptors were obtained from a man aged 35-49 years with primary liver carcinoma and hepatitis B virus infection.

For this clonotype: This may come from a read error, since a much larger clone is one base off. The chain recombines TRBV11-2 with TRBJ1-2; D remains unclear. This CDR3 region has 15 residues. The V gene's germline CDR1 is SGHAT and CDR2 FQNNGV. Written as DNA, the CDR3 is TGTGCCAGCAGCACCTTGTCGGGCCAGAGCTATGGCCACACCTTC. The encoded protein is CASSTLSGQSYGHTF.

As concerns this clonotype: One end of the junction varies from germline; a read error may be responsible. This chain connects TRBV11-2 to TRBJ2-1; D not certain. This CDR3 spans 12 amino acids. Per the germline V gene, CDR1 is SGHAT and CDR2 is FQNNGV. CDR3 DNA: TGTGCCAGCAGCTTAGACTCCATTGAGCAGTTATTC. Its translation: CASSLDSIEQLF. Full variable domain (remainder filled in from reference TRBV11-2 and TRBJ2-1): EAGVAQSPRYKIIEKRQSVAFWCNPISGHATLYWYQQILGQGPKLLIQFQNNGVVDDSQLPKDRFSAERLKGVDSTLKIQPAKLEDSAVYLCASSLDSIEQLFGPGTRLTVL.

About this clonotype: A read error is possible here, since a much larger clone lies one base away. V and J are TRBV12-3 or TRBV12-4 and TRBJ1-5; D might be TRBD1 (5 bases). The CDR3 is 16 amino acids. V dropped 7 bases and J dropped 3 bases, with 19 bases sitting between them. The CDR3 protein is CASIFWLGGVNQPQHF. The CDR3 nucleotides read TGTGCCAGCATCTTTTGGTTGGGGGGGGTCAATCAGCCCCAGCATTTT.

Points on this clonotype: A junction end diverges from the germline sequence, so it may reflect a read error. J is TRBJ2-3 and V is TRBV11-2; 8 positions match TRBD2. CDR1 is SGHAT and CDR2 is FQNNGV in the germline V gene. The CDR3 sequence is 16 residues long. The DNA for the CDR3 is TGTGCCAGCAGCTTAGTGGCTAACGGGAGGGGAGATACACAGTATTTT. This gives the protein CASSLVANGRGDTQYF. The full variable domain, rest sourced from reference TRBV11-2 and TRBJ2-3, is EAGVAQSPRYKIIEKRQSVAFWCNPISGHATLYWYQQILGQGPKLLIQFQNNGVVDDSQLPKDRFSAERLKGVDSTLKIQPAKLEDSAVYLCASSLVANGRGDTQYFGPGTRLTVL.

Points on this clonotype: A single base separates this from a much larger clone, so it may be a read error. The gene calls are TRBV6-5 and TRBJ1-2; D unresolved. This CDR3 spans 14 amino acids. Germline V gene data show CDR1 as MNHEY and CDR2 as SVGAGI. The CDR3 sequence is CASTRGARYYGDTF. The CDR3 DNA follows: TGTGCCAGCACCCGAGGTGCTAGATACTATGGCGACACCTTC.

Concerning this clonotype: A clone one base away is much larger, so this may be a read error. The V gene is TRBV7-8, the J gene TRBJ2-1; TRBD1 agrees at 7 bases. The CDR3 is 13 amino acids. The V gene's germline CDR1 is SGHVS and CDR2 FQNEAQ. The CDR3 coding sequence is TGTGCCAACAGCTTAGCTTGGGACAGTGAGCAGTTCTTC. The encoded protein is CANSLAWDSEQFF.

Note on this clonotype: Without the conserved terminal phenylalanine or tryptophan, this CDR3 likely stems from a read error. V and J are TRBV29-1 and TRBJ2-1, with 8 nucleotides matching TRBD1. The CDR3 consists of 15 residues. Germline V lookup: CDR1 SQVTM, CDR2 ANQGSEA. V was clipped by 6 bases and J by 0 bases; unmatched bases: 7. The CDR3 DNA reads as TGCAGCGTCCACGGACAGGGAGCCTCCTACAATGAGCAGTTCCTC. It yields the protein CSVHGQGASYNEQFL.

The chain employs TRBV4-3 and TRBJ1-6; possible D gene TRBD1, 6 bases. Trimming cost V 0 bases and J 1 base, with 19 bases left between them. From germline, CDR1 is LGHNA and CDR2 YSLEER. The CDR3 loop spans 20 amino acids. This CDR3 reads CASSQDLQGQGPSYNSPLHF. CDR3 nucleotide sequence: TGCGCCAGCAGCCAAGATCTCCAAGGTCAGGGGCCGTCCTATAATTCACCCCTCCACTTT.

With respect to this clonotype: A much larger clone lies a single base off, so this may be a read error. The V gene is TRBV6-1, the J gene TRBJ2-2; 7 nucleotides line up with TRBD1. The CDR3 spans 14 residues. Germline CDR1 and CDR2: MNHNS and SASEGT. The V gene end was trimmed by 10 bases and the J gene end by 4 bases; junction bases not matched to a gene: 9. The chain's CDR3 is CAIGEQGSTGELFF. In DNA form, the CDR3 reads TGTGCCATCGGAGAACAGGGGAGCACCGGGGAGCTGTTTTTT.

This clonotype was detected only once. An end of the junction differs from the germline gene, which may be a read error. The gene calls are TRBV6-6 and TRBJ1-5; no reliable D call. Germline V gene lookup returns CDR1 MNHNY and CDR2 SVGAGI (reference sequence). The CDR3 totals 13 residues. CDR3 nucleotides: TGTACCAGCAGTTCCCAAGGCGTCCAGCCCCAGCATTTT. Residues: CTSSSQGVQPQHF.

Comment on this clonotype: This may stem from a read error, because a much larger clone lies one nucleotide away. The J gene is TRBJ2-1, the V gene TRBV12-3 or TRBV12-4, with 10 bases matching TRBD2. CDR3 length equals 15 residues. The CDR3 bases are TGTGCCAGCAGTTTGGGACTAGCGAGCTACAAAGAGCAGTTCTTC. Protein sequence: CASSLGLASYKEQFF.

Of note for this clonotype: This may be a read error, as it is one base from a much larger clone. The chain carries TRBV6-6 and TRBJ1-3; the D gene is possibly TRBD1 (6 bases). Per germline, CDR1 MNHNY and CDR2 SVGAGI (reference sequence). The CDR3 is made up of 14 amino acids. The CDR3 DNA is TGTGCCAACAGTCAAACAGGGAGGAGGCCCACCATATATTTT. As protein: CANSQTGRRPTIYF.

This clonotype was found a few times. This CDR3 reads CAWSVGEYEQYF. The CDR3 DNA reads TGTGCCTGGAGTGTGGGGGAATACGAGCAGTACTTC. V is TRBV30 and J is TRBJ2-7; tentatively, D is TRBD1 or TRBD2 (5 bases each). This CDR3 is built from 12 residues. Germline CDR1 and CDR2: GTSNPN and SVGIG (reference sequence). V dropped 0 bases and J dropped 4 bases, with 7 bases sitting between them. Drawing the rest from reference TRBV30 and TRBJ2-7, the complete variable domain is SQTIHQWPATLVQPVGSPLSLECTVEGTSNPNLYWYRQAAGRGLQLLFYSVGIGQISSEVPQNLSASRPQDRQFILSSKKLLLSDSGFYLCAWSVGEYEQYFGPGTRLTVT.

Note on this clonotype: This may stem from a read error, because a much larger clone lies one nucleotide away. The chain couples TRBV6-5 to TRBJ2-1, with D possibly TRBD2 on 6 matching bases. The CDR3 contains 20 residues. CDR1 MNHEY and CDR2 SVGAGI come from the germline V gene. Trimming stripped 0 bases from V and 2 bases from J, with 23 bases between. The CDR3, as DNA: TGTGCCAGCAGTTACTCTCGGGTTTCGGGTTCGGGAGACCCCTACAATGAGCAGTTCTTC. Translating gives CASSYSRVSGSGDPYNEQFF.

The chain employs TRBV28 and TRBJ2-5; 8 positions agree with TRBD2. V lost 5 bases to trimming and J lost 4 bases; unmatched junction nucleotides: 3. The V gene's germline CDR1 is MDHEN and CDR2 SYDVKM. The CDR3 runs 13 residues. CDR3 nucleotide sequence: TGTGCCAGCAGTCCAAGCGGGAGAGAGACCCAGTACTTC. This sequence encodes CASSPSGRETQYF.

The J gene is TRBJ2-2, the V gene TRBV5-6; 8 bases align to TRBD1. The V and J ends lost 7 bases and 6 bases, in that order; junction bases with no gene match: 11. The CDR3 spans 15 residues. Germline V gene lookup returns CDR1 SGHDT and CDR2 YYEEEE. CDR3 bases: TGTGCCAGCTTGCTGGACAGGGAGGCTGCCGGGGAGCTGTTTTTT. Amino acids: CASLLDREAAGELFF.

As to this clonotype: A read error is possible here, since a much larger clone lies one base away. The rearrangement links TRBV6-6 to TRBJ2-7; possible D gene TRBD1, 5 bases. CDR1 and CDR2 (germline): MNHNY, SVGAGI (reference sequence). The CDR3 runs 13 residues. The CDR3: CVSSSVGRGEQYF. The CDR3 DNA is TGTGTCAGCAGTTCGGTTGGTAGGGGCGAGCAGTACTTC.

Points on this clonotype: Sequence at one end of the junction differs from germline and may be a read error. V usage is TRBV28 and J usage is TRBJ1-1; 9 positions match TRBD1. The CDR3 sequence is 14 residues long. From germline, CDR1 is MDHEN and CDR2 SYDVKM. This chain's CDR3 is CTSTLVRDRVEAFF. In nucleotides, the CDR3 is TGTACCAGCACTCTAGTACGGGACAGGGTGGAAGCTTTCTTT.

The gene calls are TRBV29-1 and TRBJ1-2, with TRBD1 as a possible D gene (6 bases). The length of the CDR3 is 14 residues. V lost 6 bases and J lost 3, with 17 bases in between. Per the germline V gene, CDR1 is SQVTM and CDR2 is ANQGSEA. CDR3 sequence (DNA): TGCAGCGTGATTAGCAGGGGAGGTGACTATGGCTACACCTTC. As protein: CSVISRGGDYGYTF.

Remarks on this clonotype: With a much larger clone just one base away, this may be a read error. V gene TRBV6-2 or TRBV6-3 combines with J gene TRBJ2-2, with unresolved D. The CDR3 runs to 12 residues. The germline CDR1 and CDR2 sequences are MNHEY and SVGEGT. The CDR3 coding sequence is TGTACCAGCAGTTACACGACCGGGGAGCTGTTTTTT. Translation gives CTSSYTTGELFF.

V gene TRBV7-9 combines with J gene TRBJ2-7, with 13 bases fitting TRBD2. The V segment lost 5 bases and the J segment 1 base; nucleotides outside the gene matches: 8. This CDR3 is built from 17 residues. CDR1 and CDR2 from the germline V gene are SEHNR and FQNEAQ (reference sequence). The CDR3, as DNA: TGTGCCAGCAGCCTCCGGACTAGCGGGAGCGTATCCTACGAGCAGTACTTC. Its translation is CASSLRTSGSVSYEQYF.

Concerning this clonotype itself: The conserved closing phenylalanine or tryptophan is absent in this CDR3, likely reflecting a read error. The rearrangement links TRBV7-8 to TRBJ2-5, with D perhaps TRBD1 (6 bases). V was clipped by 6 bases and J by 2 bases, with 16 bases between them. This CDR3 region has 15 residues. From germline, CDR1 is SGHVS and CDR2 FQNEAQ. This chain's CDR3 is CASSYYPQGQETQYC. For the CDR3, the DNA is TGTGCCAGCAGTTACTATCCACAGGGACAAGAGACCCAGTACTGC.

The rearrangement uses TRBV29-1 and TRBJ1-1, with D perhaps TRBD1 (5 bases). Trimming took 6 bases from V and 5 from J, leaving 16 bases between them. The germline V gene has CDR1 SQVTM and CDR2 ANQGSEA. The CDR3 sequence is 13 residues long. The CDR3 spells CSVAGSLGTEAFF. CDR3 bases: TGCAGCGTGGCAGGGAGCTTGGGTACTGAAGCTTTCTTT.

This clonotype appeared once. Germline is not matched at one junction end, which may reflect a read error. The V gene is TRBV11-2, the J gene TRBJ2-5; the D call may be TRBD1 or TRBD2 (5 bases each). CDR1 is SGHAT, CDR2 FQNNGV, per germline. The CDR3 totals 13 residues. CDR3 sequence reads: CASTSRTRGTQYF. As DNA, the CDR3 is TGTGCCAGCACCTCAAGGACCCGAGGGACCCAGTATTTC.

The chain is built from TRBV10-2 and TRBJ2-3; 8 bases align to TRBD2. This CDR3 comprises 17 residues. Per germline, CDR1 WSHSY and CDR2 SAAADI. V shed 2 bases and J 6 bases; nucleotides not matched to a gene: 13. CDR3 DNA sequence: TGCGCCAGCAGTGAGAAAACTGCGGGGGGTCAGTGGGATACGCAGTATTTT. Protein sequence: CASSEKTAGGQWDTQYF.

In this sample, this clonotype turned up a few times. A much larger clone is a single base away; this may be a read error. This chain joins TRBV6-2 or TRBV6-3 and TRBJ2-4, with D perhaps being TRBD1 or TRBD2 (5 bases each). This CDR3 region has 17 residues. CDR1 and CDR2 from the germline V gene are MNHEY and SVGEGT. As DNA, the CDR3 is TGTGCCAACAGTTATACTTTCGGGACCCCAAATGGAAACATTCAGTACTTC. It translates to CANSYTFGTPNGNIQYF.

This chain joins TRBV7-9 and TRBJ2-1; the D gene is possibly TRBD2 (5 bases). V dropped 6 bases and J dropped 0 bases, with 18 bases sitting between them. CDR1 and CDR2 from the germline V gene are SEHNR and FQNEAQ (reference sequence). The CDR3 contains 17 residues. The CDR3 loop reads CASRLDASRSSYNEQFF. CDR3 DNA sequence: TGTGCCAGCAGACTGGATGCTAGCCGGAGCTCCTACAATGAGCAGTTCTTC.